The 6 T cell receptor beta chains below all came from one sample that was sequenced in a study of cytomegalovirus exposure and HLA in healthy donors. It was with 60 Vbeta and 13 Jbeta primers that the PCR ran. TCRdb's copy holds only in-frame clones and misses some; the assay was immunoSEQ multiplex PCR. The sample holds 170,000 or so clones, roughly four fifths seen once. The sample comprised PBMCs. These receptors were collected from a girl aged 10-17 years in good health and CMV-seropositive.

The rearrangement uses TRBV11-2 and TRBJ1-2; 9 bases fit TRBD1. The junction had 19 bases not matched to a gene; V was cut back by 1 base and J by 7 bases. Germline V gene lookup returns CDR1 SGHAT and CDR2 FQNNGV. The CDR3 extends over 19 amino acids. CDR3 protein: CASSLGPYLGTGTISGYTF. The DNA for the CDR3 is TGTGCCAGCAGCTTAGGTCCTTATCTGGGGACAGGGACTATTTCTGGCTACACCTTC.

CDR3 nucleotides: TGTGCCGCCCGACAGGAGCCGAGGGCAGATACGCAGTATTTT. This codes for CAARQEPRADTQYF. This chain uses TRBV6-1 with TRBJ2-3; maybe TRBD1 (6 bases). The length of the CDR3 is 14 residues. Germline CDR1 MNHNS, CDR2 SASEGT. Trimming left V 11 bases short and J 4 bases short, with 19 bases between.

The gene calls are TRBV18 and TRBJ1-5; D uncertain. V lost 2 bases and J 7 bases, leaving 15 bases between the germline ends. Per germline, CDR1 KGHSH and CDR2 LQKENI. This CDR3 region has 15 residues. CDR3 nucleotides: TGTGCCAGCTCACCAACTCTGCGAGCGAACCAGCCCCAGCATTTT. Its translation: CASSPTLRANQPQHF.

The CDR3 coding sequence is TGTGCCAGCAAGGAGCGGTTCGCGAACACCGGGGAGCTGTTTTTT. Translation: CASKERFANTGELFF. The rearrangement joins TRBV2 to TRBJ2-2, with D maybe TRBD2 (5 bases). The CDR3 totals 15 residues. Germline assignment: CDR1 SNHLY and CDR2 FYNNEI. The V gene lost 7 bases and the J gene lost 0 bases, with 12 bases spanning the gap.

The chain is built from TRBV6-1 and TRBJ1-5; 7 nucleotides align to TRBD1. V gave up 7 bases and J gave up 5 bases; unmatched junction bases: 5. Germline-derived CDR1 and CDR2 are MNHNS and SASEGT. This CDR3 has 13 amino acids. The CDR3 region is CASTGDRDQPQHF. CDR3 in DNA: TGTGCCAGCACCGGAGACAGGGATCAGCCCCAGCATTTT.

The rearrangement joins TRBV2 to TRBJ2-5; possible D gene TRBD1, 6 bases. Germline V gives CDR1 SNHLY, CDR2 FYNNEI. V lost 6 bases and J lost 7, with 12 bases in between. The CDR3 loop spans 12 amino acids. The CDR3 coding sequence is TGTGCCAGCAGGGACAGCTTGAGGACCCAGTACTTC. Protein: CASRDSLRTQYF.